The 9 T cell receptor beta chains given below trace back to one sample, sequenced in a study of OX40 agonist ivuxolimab in advanced cancers. The method was immunoSEQ multiplex PCR; TCRdb's version includes in-frame clones alone and lacks a portion of them. There are about 91,000 clones in the sample; 86% occur only once, and around 1.8% lies in the top ten. This sample comprised CD4+ or CD8+ T cells sorted from blood, obtained in a trial of the OX40 agonist ivuxolimab. Receptor source: an adult with an advanced solid tumor such as melanoma, head and neck, liver or kidney cancer.

J is TRBJ2-7 and V is TRBV29-1; D remains unclear. The CDR3 sequence is 15 residues long. From germline, CDR1 is SQVTM and CDR2 ANQGSEA. V was pared by 7 bases and J by 0 bases, with 19 bases between. Here the CDR3 DNA reads TGCAGCGCCAAGACGACCGGACGCCCCTCCTACGAGCAGTACTTC. Amino acids: CSAKTTGRPSYEQYF.

The rearrangement joins TRBV11-2 to TRBJ2-5; D is perhaps TRBD1 (6 bases). Germline CDR1 reads SGHAT; CDR2 reads FQNNGV. This CDR3 contains 13 residues. V shed 4 bases and J shed 5 bases, with 11 bases lying between them. DNA for the CDR3: TGTGCCAGCAGCTCCGGGACAAGTGAGACCCAGTACTTC. Translating gives CASSSGTSETQYF.

V and J are TRBV2 and TRBJ2-5; 10 positions agree with TRBD2. The CDR3 contains 17 residues. The germline V gene has CDR1 SNHLY and CDR2 FYNNEI. Trimming removed 4 bases from V and 1 base from J; junction bases left unmatched: 9. The CDR3 coding sequence is TGTGCCAGCAGTGGGGGGTGGCTAGCGGGAGTCCAAGAGACCCAGTACTTC. Its protein is CASSGGWLAGVQETQYF.

The V gene is TRBV7-9, the J gene TRBJ1-1; D remains ambiguous. The CDR3 totals 13 residues. Looked up from germline, CDR1 is SEHNR and CDR2 is FQNEAQ (reference sequence). Trimming removed 1 base at V and 4 bases at J, with 7 bases between. CDR3 sequence (DNA): TGTGCCAGCAGCTTAGAGGAAGGCACTGAAGCTTTCTTT. It encodes CASSLEEGTEAFF.

In its sample, this clone was seen once. V gene TRBV30 combines with J gene TRBJ1-2; the D is unclear. The V end lost 1 base, the J end lost 6 bases, and 6 bases lay between the germline ends. The germline V gene has CDR1 GTSNPN and CDR2 SVGIG (reference sequence). The CDR3 runs 11 residues. In nucleotides, the CDR3 is TGTGCCTGGAGTGCAGCGGATGGCTACACCTTC. Translated, it gives CAWSAADGYTF.

The chain has TRBV18 and TRBJ2-3, with 8 bases lining up with TRBD2. CDR1 and CDR2 from the germline V gene are KGHSH and LQKENI. Germline trimming cut 6 bases from V and 5 bases from J; bases unmatched to any gene: 7. The CDR3 runs to 14 residues. The CDR3 sequence is CASSPGGRGDTQYF. The DNA of the CDR3 is TGTGCCAGCTCCCCGGGAGGGCGGGGAGATACGCAGTATTTT.

The rearrangement links TRBV27 to TRBJ2-1, with 10 bases matching TRBD2. The CDR3 runs 16 residues. V shed 7 bases and J 6 bases; nucleotides not matched to a gene: 12. Germline V CDR1 and CDR2: MNHEY, SMNVEV (reference sequence). The chain's CDR3 is CASTTWGSGRTNEQFF. DNA of the CDR3: TGTGCCAGCACCACTTGGGGTAGCGGGAGGACCAATGAGCAGTTCTTC.

The V gene is TRBV7-2, the J gene TRBJ2-7; 8 bases map to TRBD2. Per the germline V gene, CDR1 is SGHTA and CDR2 is FQGNSA. This CDR3 has 14 amino acids. V dropped 2 bases and J dropped 2; count of bases not matched to a gene: 2. The CDR3 DNA sequence: TGTGCCAGCAGCTTAACTAGCGGACCCTACGAGCAGTACTTC. It encodes CASSLTSGPYEQYF. Together with reference TRBV7-2 and TRBJ2-7, the CDR3 gives the full variable domain: GAGVSQSPSNKVTEKGKDVELRCDPISGHTALYWYRQSLGQGLEFLIYFQGNSAPDKSGLPSDRFSAERTGGSVSTLTIQRTQQEDSAVYLCASSLTSGPYEQYFGPGTRLTVT.

J is TRBJ2-3 and V is TRBV20-1, with no clear D. Germline-derived CDR1 and CDR2 are DFQATT and SNEGSKA (reference sequence). The V end was cut by 8 bases, the J end by 6 bases, with 12 bases between. This CDR3 comprises 11 residues. CDR3 protein: CSPLGQDTQYF. As DNA, the CDR3 is TGCAGTCCTCTCGGGCAGGATACGCAGTATTTT.